The 32 T cell receptor beta chains in this list originate from one sample, sequenced in a study of blood T cell repertoires in COVID-19. Libraries were prepared by immunoSEQ multiplex PCR; TCRdb keeps only in-frame clonotypes and omits some of them. The data contain 150,000 to 200,000 clones, roughly 86% of them singletons. Specimen: peripheral blood. These receptors were taken from a woman in her forties or fifties with acute or convalescent COVID-19.

V usage is TRBV6-2 or TRBV6-3 and J usage is TRBJ2-3; 13 bases agree with TRBD2. Germline CDR1 is MNHEY and CDR2 is SVGEGT. The CDR3 is 17 residues long. The V segment lost 5 bases and the J segment 4 bases; nucleotides outside the gene matches: 9. This chain's CDR3 is CASSRTSGSLGADTQYF. The DNA of the CDR3 is TGTGCCAGCAGTCGGACTAGCGGGAGTTTGGGCGCAGATACGCAGTATTTT.

The chain uses TRBV30 and TRBJ2-1; D unresolved. The V and J ends lost 2 bases and 7 bases respectively, with 3 bases between them. The CDR3 has 10 residues. Germline loops: CDR1 GTSNPN, CDR2 SVGIG (reference sequence). CDR3 coding DNA: TGTGCCTGGAGTCTGAATGAGCAGTTCTTC. This encodes CAWSLNEQFF.

This clone was seen only a few times. V and J are TRBV5-4 and TRBJ2-3; 8 bases are a match to TRBD2. V shed 4 bases and J 3 bases; nucleotides not matched to a gene: 4. The CDR3 has 14 residues. Germline CDR1 and CDR2: SGHNT and YYREEE (reference sequence). The CDR3 DNA reads as TGTGCCAGCAGCCGGGGGGGAGGAACAGATACGCAGTATTTT. Translating gives CASSRGGGTDTQYF.

This chain joins TRBV7-2 and TRBJ2-5, with 8 bases fitting TRBD1. The CDR3 is 15 amino acids. The J segment lost 2 bases and the V segment lost 4 bases, leaving 6 bases of the junction unmatched. The germline V gene has CDR1 SGHTA and CDR2 FQGNSA. CDR3: CASSSGQGVQETQYF. The CDR3, as DNA: TGTGCCAGCAGCTCAGGACAGGGAGTACAAGAGACCCAGTACTTC.

The gene calls are TRBV7-2 and TRBJ1-6, with D possibly matching TRBD1 (6 bases). The CDR3 length is 16 residues. V lost 4 bases and J 9 bases, leaving 19 bases between the germline ends. Germline V CDR1 and CDR2: SGHTA, FQGNSA. Written as DNA, the CDR3 is TGTGCCAGCAGCTCCGGGGGGCCGACGATTGGTTCACCCCTCCACTTT. This translates into CASSSGGPTIGSPLHF.

This chain joins TRBV24-1 and TRBJ1-2, with TRBD1 identical over 7 bases. J was trimmed by 7 bases and V by 4 bases; bases with no gene match: 8. Germline V gives CDR1 KGHDR, CDR2 SFDVKD. CDR3 size: 14 residues. The CDR3 DNA reads TGTGCCACCAGTGAATCAACCACAGGGGCTGGCTACACCTTC. Translating it yields CATSESTTGAGYTF.

The rearrangement links TRBV5-1 to TRBJ2-1; D is perhaps TRBD2 (6 bases). The CDR3 is 17 amino acids. Per the germline V gene, CDR1 is SGHRS and CDR2 is YFSETQ. V was clipped by 4 bases and J by 8 bases, with 25 bases between them. CDR3: CASSRPTGTPPRYEQFF. In nucleotides, the CDR3 is TGCGCCAGCAGCCGCCCCACCGGGACTCCGCCCCGATATGAGCAGTTCTTC.

V gene TRBV4-3 combines with J gene TRBJ1-5; D may be TRBD1 (5 bases). The CDR3 runs to 14 residues. The V gene lost 4 bases and the J gene lost 4 bases, with 11 bases spanning the gap. CDR1 is LGHNA, CDR2 YSLEER, per germline. CDR3 in amino acids: CASSPDRLNQPQHF. Here the CDR3 DNA reads TGCGCCAGCAGCCCAGACAGACTGAATCAGCCCCAGCATTTT.

This clone was observed a single time. The DNA for the CDR3 is TGTGCCAGCTCACCACCGGTACCAGGGGAAGGCTACACCTTC. It translates to CASSPPVPGEGYTF. The chain is built from TRBV18 and TRBJ1-2, with a tentative D call TRBD1 (6 bases). V shed 0 bases and J shed 8 bases, with 13 bases lying between them. The CDR3 has 14 residues. Germline CDR1 reads KGHSH; CDR2 reads LQKENI.

The count of this clone is one. The chain carries TRBV7-2 and TRBJ1-5, with D possibly TRBD1 on 5 matching bases. The V gene lost 1 base and the J gene lost 0 bases, with 10 bases spanning the gap. Germline CDR1 is SGHTA and CDR2 is FQGNSA. This CDR3 comprises 16 residues. CDR3 loop: CASSLDGGGSNQPQHF. CDR3 nucleotide sequence: TGTGCCAGCAGCTTAGACGGGGGAGGTAGCAATCAGCCCCAGCATTTT.

The V call is TRBV15, the J call TRBJ1-1; 7 bases line up with TRBD1. The CDR3 spans 14 residues. V shed 3 bases and J 5 bases; nucleotides not matched to a gene: 6. The germline gives CDR1 LNHNV, CDR2 YYDKDF (reference sequence). CDR3 nucleotide sequence: TGTGCCACCAGCAGGGACAGGTTGGTGACTGAAGCTTTCTTT. Its protein is CATSRDRLVTEAFF.

The chain uses TRBV6-1 and TRBJ2-5; TRBD2 aligns across 8 bases. V lost 2 bases to trimming and J lost 4 bases; unmatched junction nucleotides: 3. The CDR3 totals 14 residues. Germline V CDR1 and CDR2: MNHNS, SASEGT. The CDR3 reads CASSERGGTETQYF. For the CDR3, the DNA is TGTGCCAGCAGTGAACGGGGGGGGACAGAGACCCAGTACTTC.

The genes are TRBV12-3 or TRBV12-4 and TRBJ2-1; TRBD2 aligns across 12 bases. Germline trimming cut 3 bases from V and 11 bases from J; bases unmatched to any gene: 2. The CDR3 is 13 amino acids. As DNA, the CDR3 is TGTGCCAGCAGTTTCCTAGCGGGGGGGAAGCAGTTCTTC. Its protein product is CASSFLAGGKQFF.

The chain is built from TRBV12-5 and TRBJ2-1; 8 bases fit TRBD2. The CDR3 extends over 16 amino acids. Germline trimming cut 2 bases from V and 2 bases from J; bases unmatched to any gene: 5. Germline values: CDR1 LGHNT, CDR2 FRNRAP. CDR3 sequence (DNA): TGTGCTAGTGGTTTGAGGCTAGCGGGCACCTACAATGAGCAGTTCTTC. The encoded protein is CASGLRLAGTYNEQFF.

The rearrangement links TRBV30 to TRBJ2-3, with 15 bases aligning to TRBD2. Trimming at V came to 2 bases and at J to 4 bases, leaving 4 bases not matched to a gene. Germline V gene lookup returns CDR1 GTSNPN and CDR2 SVGIG (reference sequence). This CDR3 has 16 amino acids. The DNA for the CDR3 is TGTGCCTGGAGTTTGGGACTAGCGGGGGGCGCAGATACGCAGTATTTT. Protein product: CAWSLGLAGGADTQYF.

This chain joins TRBV4-1 and TRBJ1-4, with D maybe TRBD1 (6 bases). The V gene's germline CDR1 is MGHRA and CDR2 YSYEKL. V was cut by 1 base and J by 4 bases, with 10 bases left in between. CDR3 length: 15 residues. DNA for the CDR3: TGCGCCAGCAGCCAAGGGTACAGGGATAATGAAAAACTGTTTTTT. It translates to CASSQGYRDNEKLFF.

For the CDR3, the DNA is TGTGCCAGCAGCCCCCGCAGGGAGGTTAAGGGCTACACCTTC. It yields the protein CASSPRREVKGYTF. This chain links TRBV9 with TRBJ1-2; the D gene is possibly TRBD1 (5 bases). Germline lookup yields CDR1 SGDLS and CDR2 YYNGEE. CDR3 length equals 14 residues. Trimming removed 4 bases from V and 8 bases from J, with 18 bases in between.

V and J are TRBV18 and TRBJ1-1, with D maybe TRBD1 (5 bases). The CDR3 is made up of 14 amino acids. The germline V gene encodes CDR1 KGHSH and CDR2 LQKENI. V lost 1 base, J lost 3 bases, and 9 bases lay in between. DNA of the CDR3: TGTGCCAGCTCACCACGGAGCAGGGACACTGAAGCTTTCTTT. This encodes CASSPRSRDTEAFF.

The CDR3 here is CAYPGGRDTIYF. DNA of the CDR3: TGTGCCTACCCAGGGGGGCGCGACACCATATATTTT. The chain links TRBV30 to TRBJ1-3; 7 nucleotides align to TRBD1. Germline V gene lookup returns CDR1 GTSNPN and CDR2 SVGIG (reference sequence). V shed 7 bases and J 8 bases; nucleotides not matched to a gene: 8. The CDR3 runs 12 residues.

This chain connects TRBV7-2 to TRBJ2-1; tentatively, D is TRBD1 (5 bases). The CDR3 is 14 residues long. Looked up from germline, CDR1 is SGHTA and CDR2 is FQGNSA. The germline V and J ends were trimmed by 1 base and 5 bases, with 9 bases remaining between them. The CDR3 nucleotides read TGTGCCAGCAGCTTAGTGGACACAAACAATGAGCAGTTCTTC. Translation gives CASSLVDTNNEQFF.

J is TRBJ1-2 and V is TRBV19; 7 bases match TRBD1. CDR3 length: 13 residues. Germline CDR1 reads LNHDA; CDR2 reads SQIVND (reference sequence). Germline trimming cut 11 bases from V and 5 bases from J; bases unmatched to any gene: 11. CDR3 amino acids: CASSVQGNYGYTF. The DNA of the CDR3 is TGTGCCTCGAGCGTACAGGGGAATTATGGCTACACCTTC.

This clone was seen just once. This chain uses TRBV5-1 with TRBJ1-1; 7 nucleotides align to TRBD1. V was clipped by 3 bases and J by 3 bases; unmatched bases: 8. The CDR3 consists of 15 residues. Germline V gives CDR1 SGHRS, CDR2 YFSETQ. The CDR3 region is CASSSGTASYTEAFF. CDR3 DNA: TGCGCCAGCAGCTCCGGGACAGCCTCTTACACTGAAGCTTTCTTT.

CDR3 sequence (DNA): TGTGCCAGCAGCCAAGATTCCGACACCTATAGCAATCAGCCCCAGCATTTT. This encodes CASSQDSDTYSNQPQHF. The gene calls are TRBV4-2 and TRBJ1-5; D gene unclear. This CDR3 spans 17 amino acids. The germline V gene encodes CDR1 LGHNA and CDR2 YNFKEQ. The ends were cut back, 0 bases at V and 0 bases at J, with 12 bases in the middle.

The chain joins TRBV12-3 or TRBV12-4 to TRBJ1-2; weak D call: TRBD1 (5 bases). The CDR3 is made up of 13 amino acids. Trimming removed 6 bases from V and 3 bases from J, with 11 bases in between. The CDR3 sequence is CASSPDSDYGYTF. The CDR3 DNA reads as TGTGCCAGCAGCCCTGACAGCGACTATGGCTACACCTTC.

This clone showed up just once. This chain uses TRBV3-1 (or the pseudogene TRBV3-2) with TRBJ2-5; 11 nucleotides agree with TRBD2. V shed 4 bases, J shed 5 bases, and the junction held 6 bases outside the gene matches. Germline V CDR1 and CDR2: LGHDT, YNNKEL (reference sequence). This CDR3 contains 15 residues. The CDR3 loop reads CASSPSGGPFETQYF. DNA of the CDR3: TGTGCCAGCAGCCCTAGCGGGGGGCCTTTTGAGACCCAGTACTTC.

The chain uses TRBV10-3 and TRBJ1-4; D not resolved. CDR1 is ENHRY and CDR2 is SYGVKD in the germline V gene. The V gene lost 2 bases and the J gene lost 5 bases, with 9 bases spanning the gap. This CDR3 contains 14 residues. The CDR3 reads CAISEAPGNEKLFF. DNA of the CDR3: TGTGCCATCAGTGAGGCCCCCGGGAATGAAAAACTGTTTTTT.

This clone has just one count. The chain is built from TRBV19 and TRBJ2-5, with D possibly being TRBD2 (6 bases). With 10 bases removed from V and 13 bases from J, the gap between germline ends came to 31 bases. CDR1 LNHDA and CDR2 SQIVND come from the germline V gene (reference sequence). The CDR3 loop spans 15 amino acids. The CDR3 is CATREEGSRGTPSYF. The DNA for the CDR3 is TGTGCCACAAGAGAGGAGGGATCAAGAGGAACCCCCTCGTACTTC.

This sequence joins TRBV7-9 and TRBJ2-7; TRBD2 is a possible D gene (6 bases). The CDR3 consists of 12 residues. V dropped 5 bases and J dropped 6 bases, with 11 bases sitting between them. Germline CDR1 reads SEHNR; CDR2 reads FQNEAQ (reference sequence). In DNA, the CDR3 is TGTGCCAGCAGCCGCAGTAGCGGCGAGCAGTACTTC. It codes for CASSRSSGEQYF. The entire variable domain, with the rest obtained from reference TRBV7-9 and TRBJ2-7, is as follows: DTGVSQNPRHKITKRGQNVTFRCDPISEHNRLYWYRQTLGQGPEFLTYFQNEAQLEKSRLLSDRFSAERPKGSFSTLEIQRTEQGDSAMYLCASSRSSGEQYFGPGTRLTVT.

The V and J genes are TRBV6-5 and TRBJ2-5; D unresolved. Germline CDR1 reads MNHEY; CDR2 reads SVGAGI. CDR3 length equals 13 residues. The germline V and J ends were trimmed by 8 bases and 1 base, with 11 bases remaining between them. CDR3 in DNA: TGTGCCAGCGGGCGAGAGAGCCAAGAGACCCAGTACTTC. It codes for CASGRESQETQYF.

This rearrangement joins TRBV5-1 to TRBJ2-3; tentative D call: TRBD1 (5 bases). The CDR3 covers 12 residues. The V end was cut by 2 bases, the J end by 8 bases, with 9 bases between. Germline V gene lookup returns CDR1 SGHRS and CDR2 YFSETQ. The CDR3 sequence: CASSFLRGTQYF. CDR3 sequence (DNA): TGCGCCAGCAGCTTCCTTAGGGGTACGCAGTATTTT. Full variable domain (missing parts from reference TRBV5-1 and TRBJ2-3): KAGVTQTPRYLIKTRGQQVTLSCSPISGHRSVSWYQQTPGQGLQFLFEYFSETQRNKGNFPGRFSGRQFSNSRSEMNVSTLELGDSALYLCASSFLRGTQYFGPGTRLTVL.

The J gene is TRBJ2-7, the V gene TRBV24-1, with 7 bases that match TRBD1. With V trimmed by 3 bases and J by 6 bases, 10 bases remained unmatched. Germline-derived CDR1 and CDR2 are KGHDR and SFDVKD. The length of the CDR3 is 15 residues. The CDR3 coding sequence is TGTGCCACCAGTGATACCTCAGAGGGGGCAGGCGAGCAGTACTTC. Translated, it gives CATSDTSEGAGEQYF.

The genes are TRBV6-5 and TRBJ2-3, with D hard to call. Germline lookup yields CDR1 MNHEY and CDR2 SVGAGI. This CDR3 is built from 14 residues. V gave up 2 bases and J gave up 2 bases, with 8 bases separating them. The CDR3 DNA reads TGTGCCAGCAGTTACCGTCAGTCCACAGATACGCAGTATTTT. This encodes CASSYRQSTDTQYF.